The rows below give T cell receptor beta chains drawn from one sample of a study of T cell changes during pregnancy in multiple sclerosis. Produced via immunoSEQ multiplex PCR; TCRdb's table is partial and in-frame only. The sample includes about 69,000 clones, roughly 92% seen only once; the top ten take 2%. The sample was peripheral blood, taken in the third trimester of pregnancy. The source of these receptors is a female donor in good health, enrolled as a control in a pregnancy study. The CDR3 runs from the conserved cysteine through the conserved F or W. The D gene is left open where the match is weak. Clone size is shown for a subset of rows, as once, few, many or a class of expanded clone.

j_call | v_call | clone_size | d_call | cdr3_aa | cdr3_nt
TRBJ1-6 | TRBV5-1 | once | TRBD1 | CASSLSGGEGSPLHF | TGCGCCAGCAGCTTGTCAGGGGGTGAAGGGTCACCCCTCCACTTT
TRBJ2-5 | TRBV5-1 | - | TRBD2 | CASSLAPGGEETQYF | TGCGCCAGCAGCTTGGCCCCGGGGGGAGAAGAGACCCAGTACTTC
TRBJ2-3 | TRBV11-2 | - | TRBD2 | CASSPHPGLAGVTDTQYF | TGTGCCAGCAGCCCACATCCGGGACTAGCGGGAGTTACAGATACGCAGTATTTT
TRBJ2-2 | TRBV19 | - | TRBD2 | CASSILPLAGLGGELFF | TGTGCCAGTAGTATATTACCCCTAGCGGGCTTGGGCGGGGAGCTGTTTTTT
TRBJ1-2 | TRBV29-1 | - | TRBD1 | CSAAGGSPSGYTF | TGCAGCGCCGCAGGGGGCTCCCCATCTGGCTACACCTTC
TRBJ2-6 | TRBV29-1 | - | TRBD1 | CSVRTGAQANVLTF | TGCAGCGTTCGGACAGGGGCCCAGGCCAACGTCCTGACTTTC
TRBJ2-1 | TRBV5-6 | - | - | CASGRLGPNEQFF | TGTGCCAGCGGGAGACTAGGCCCCAATGAGCAGTTCTTC
TRBJ2-1 | TRBV2 | - | TRBD2 | CASTYSGGASEQFF | TGTGCCAGCACCTATAGCGGGGGGGCGAGTGAGCAGTTCTTC
TRBJ1-5 | TRBV11-2 | - | - | CASSSVASSQPQHF | TGTGCCAGCAGCTCCGTCGCGAGTAGTCAGCCCCAGCATTTT
TRBJ1-6 | TRBV2 | few | - | CASTLLDAGSPLHF | TGTGCCAGCACCCTTCTAGACGCCGGTTCACCCCTCCACTTT
TRBJ1-5 | TRBV19 | - | - | CASGSLGVYSNQPQHF | TGTGCCAGTGGGTCCTTGGGCGTATATAGCAATCAGCCCCAGCATTTT
TRBJ2-1 | TRBV19 | - | - | CASSIDRWQGSYNEQFF | TGTGCCAGTAGTATAGATCGTTGGCAGGGCTCCTACAATGAGCAGTTCTTC
TRBJ2-1 | TRBV7-9 | few | - | CASSARFLDNEQFF | TGTGCCAGCAGCGCCCGGTTCCTCGACAATGAGCAGTTCTTC
TRBJ1-1 | TRBV6-5 | once | - | CASSYDQGNTEAFF | TGTGCCAGCAGTTACGACCAGGGTAACACTGAAGCTTTCTTT
TRBJ2-3 | TRBV7-9 | - | - | CASHDRAGSTDTQYF | TGTGCCAGCCATGACAGGGCGGGAAGCACAGATACGCAGTATTTT
TRBJ1-5 | TRBV4-1 | large | - | CASSQDKDRTMTDQPQHF | TGCGCCAGCAGCCAAGATAAAGACCGGACAATGACGGATCAGCCCCAGCATTTT
TRBJ2-7 | TRBV27 | - | - | CASSLRPDYEQYF | TGTGCCAGCAGTTTGCGGCCGGACTACGAGCAGTACTTC
TRBJ2-1 | TRBV2 | - | - | CAIEIRLPYNEQFF | TGTGCCATCGAGATCCGCCTACCCTACAATGAGCAGTTCTTC
TRBJ2-5 | TRBV5-1 | - | TRBD2 | CASSLAVAGGQETQYF | TGCGCCAGCAGCTTGGCGGTGGCGGGGGGCCAAGAGACCCAGTACTTC
TRBJ1-1 | TRBV9 | - | - | CASSAGNLMNTEAFF | TGTGCCAGCAGCGCGGGGAATCTTATGAACACTGAAGCTTTCTTT
TRBJ1-4 | TRBV6-6 | - | - | CASSYRSTNEKLFF | TGTGCCAGCAGTTACCGGTCAACTAATGAAAAACTGTTTTTT
TRBJ2-4 | TRBV28 | - | TRBD2 | CASNPSPGTPRGENIQYF | TGTGCCAGCAACCCCTCTCCCGGGACTCCCCGGGGGGAAAACATTCAGTACTTC
TRBJ2-1 | TRBV5-1 | - | - | CASSLRVSGTYNEQFF | TGCGCCAGCAGCTTGAGAGTAAGCGGAACCTACAATGAGCAGTTCTTC
TRBJ2-3 | TRBV7-9 | once | TRBD2 | CASSGTSGPGTDTQYF | TGTGCCAGCAGCGGGACTAGCGGGCCGGGGACAGATACGCAGTATTTT
TRBJ2-3 | TRBV6-6 | once | - | CASTLPVSDTQYF | TGTGCCAGCACCCTCCCGGTATCAGATACGCAGTATTTT
TRBJ2-7 | TRBV7-2 | once | TRBD2 | CASSPGTRTYEQYF | TGTGCCAGCAGCCCCGGGACTAGAACCTACGAGCAGTACTTC
TRBJ1-6 | TRBV5-5 | - | - | CASSFLPRGNSPLHF | TGTGCCAGCAGCTTCTTACCCCGAGGGAATTCACCCCTCCACTTT
TRBJ2-1 | TRBV4-2 | - | TRBD2 | CASSHRLAGGTYNEQFF | TGTGCCAGCAGCCACCGACTAGCGGGAGGGACCTACAATGAGCAGTTCTTC
TRBJ2-7 | TRBV30 | - | TRBD2 | CAWSATRASGRYEQYF | TGTGCCTGGAGTGCGACCCGGGCTAGCGGCCGCTACGAGCAGTACTTC
TRBJ2-3 | TRBV7-3 | - | - | CASSLNGIVTDTQYF | TGTGCCAGCAGCTTAAACGGGATAGTGACAGATACGCAGTATTTT
TRBJ1-4 | TRBV6-5 | - | TRBD1 | CASSTGDSIEKLFF | TGTGCCAGCAGCACCGGGGACAGTATTGAAAAACTGTTTTTT
TRBJ1-2 | TRBV6-5 | - | TRBD1 | CASSYLSTGGYGYTF | TGTGCCAGCAGTTACCTCTCCACAGGGGGCTATGGCTACACCTTC
TRBJ2-7 | TRBV27 | - | TRBD1 | CASSGSYRGRDYEQYF | TGTGCCAGCAGTGGAAGCTACAGGGGGCGTGACTACGAGCAGTACTTC
TRBJ2-5 | TRBV11-1 | once | - | CASSAQDRKQETQYF | TGTGCCAGCAGCGCGCAGGACAGAAAACAAGAGACCCAGTACTTC
TRBJ2-7 | TRBV2 | - | - | CASSEALGAGIYEQYF | TGTGCCAGCAGTGAAGCGCTTGGGGCGGGGATCTACGAGCAGTACTTC
TRBJ2-1 | TRBV5-1 | - | TRBD2 | CASSRGLAGGLAGDEQFF | TGCGCCAGTAGCCGGGGACTAGCGGGGGGATTAGCGGGAGATGAGCAGTTCTTC
TRBJ2-2 | TRBV6-1 | - | - | CASSEEGGGTGELFF | TGTGCCAGCAGTGAGGAGGGTGGGGGGACCGGGGAGCTGTTTTTT
TRBJ2-1 | TRBV6-1 | once | TRBD2 | CASYRASGGWGEQFF | TGTGCCAGCTATCGGGCCAGCGGGGGGTGGGGTGAGCAGTTCTTC
TRBJ2-3 | TRBV30 | - | TRBD2 | CAWTGLAASTDTQYF | TGTGCCTGGACCGGACTAGCGGCCAGCACAGATACGCAGTATTTT
TRBJ2-7 | TRBV28 | - | TRBD1 | CASSPPGQFYEQYF | TGTGCCAGCAGTCCCCCGGGACAGTTTTACGAGCAGTACTTC
TRBJ2-5 | TRBV10-2 | - | TRBD2 | CASSEGTSGGVGTQYF | TGCGCCAGCAGTGAGGGGACTAGCGGGGGGGTAGGGACCCAGTACTTC
TRBJ2-1 | TRBV12-2 | - | - | CASRHTGVKQFF | TGTGCAAGTCGCCATACGGGGGTTAAGCAGTTCTTC
TRBJ2-7 | TRBV9 | - | TRBD1 | CASSPGQGKTYEQYF | TGTGCCAGCAGTCCCGGACAGGGAAAAACCTACGAGCAGTACTTC
TRBJ1-5 | TRBV6-6 | once | TRBD1 | CASRLPGQGANQPQHF | TGTGCCAGCAGACTACCGGGACAGGGGGCAAATCAGCCCCAGCATTTT
TRBJ1-1 | TRBV5-1 | - | - | CASSLVPSSPEAFF | TGCGCCAGCAGCTTGGTCCCAAGTAGTCCTGAAGCTTTCTTT
TRBJ1-3 | TRBV5-6 | - | TRBD1 | CASSLATGAGNTIYF | TGTGCCAGCAGCTTGGCGACAGGGGCTGGAAACACCATATATTTT
TRBJ1-6 | TRBV27 | - | TRBD1 | CASSWDRRNSPLHF | TGTGCCAGCAGTTGGGACAGACGTAATTCACCCCTCCACTTT
TRBJ1-2 | TRBV29-1 | once | - | CSVGIESYGYTF | TGCAGCGTTGGAATAGAGAGCTATGGCTACACCTTC
TRBJ1-1 | TRBV5-4 | - | - | CASSLRGGRVEAFF | TGTGCCAGCAGCTTGCGTGGTGGGCGGGTTGAAGCTTTCTTT
TRBJ2-7 | TRBV9 | once | TRBD2 | CASSPGLADEQYF | TGTGCCAGCAGTCCGGGACTAGCGGACGAGCAGTACTTC
TRBJ2-1 | TRBV4-2 | - | TRBD2 | CASSQDPLLAPPSNEQFF | TGTGCCAGCAGCCAAGACCCGTTACTAGCGCCCCCCAGCAATGAGCAGTTCTTC
TRBJ2-3 | TRBV19 | - | TRBD2 | CASSFSAGGFDTQYF | TGTGCCAGTAGTTTCTCAGCGGGAGGATTTGATACGCAGTATTTT